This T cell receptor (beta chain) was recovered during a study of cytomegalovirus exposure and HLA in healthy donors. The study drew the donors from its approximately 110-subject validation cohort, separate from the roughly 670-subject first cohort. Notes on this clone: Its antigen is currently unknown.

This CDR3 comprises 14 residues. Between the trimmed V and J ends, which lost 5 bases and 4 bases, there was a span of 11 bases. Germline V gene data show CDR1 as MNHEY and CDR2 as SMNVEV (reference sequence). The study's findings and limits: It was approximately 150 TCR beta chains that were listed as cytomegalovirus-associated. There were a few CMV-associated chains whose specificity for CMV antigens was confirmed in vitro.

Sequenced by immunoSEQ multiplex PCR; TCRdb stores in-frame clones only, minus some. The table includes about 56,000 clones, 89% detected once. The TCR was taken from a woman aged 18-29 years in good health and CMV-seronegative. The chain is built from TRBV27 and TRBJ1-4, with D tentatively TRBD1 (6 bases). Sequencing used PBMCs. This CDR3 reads CASSQQGFNEKLFF. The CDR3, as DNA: TGTGCCAGCAGTCAACAGGGCTTTAATGAAAAACTGTTTTTT.